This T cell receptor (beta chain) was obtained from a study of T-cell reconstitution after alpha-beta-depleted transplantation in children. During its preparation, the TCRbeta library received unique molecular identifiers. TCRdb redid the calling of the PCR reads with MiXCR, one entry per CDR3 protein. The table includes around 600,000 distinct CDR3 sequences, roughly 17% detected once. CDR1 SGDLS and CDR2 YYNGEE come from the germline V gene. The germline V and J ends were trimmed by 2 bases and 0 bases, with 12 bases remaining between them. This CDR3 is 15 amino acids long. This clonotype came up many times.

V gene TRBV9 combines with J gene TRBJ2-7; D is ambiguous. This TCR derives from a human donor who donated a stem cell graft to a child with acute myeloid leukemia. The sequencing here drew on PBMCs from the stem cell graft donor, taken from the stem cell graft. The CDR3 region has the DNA TGTGCCAGCAGCGTCTCCATGACCCCCTCCTACGAGCAGTACTTC. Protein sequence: CASSVSMTPSYEQYF. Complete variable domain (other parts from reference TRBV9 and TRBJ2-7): DSGVTQTPKHLITATGQRVTLRCSPRSGDLSVYWYQQSLDQGLQFLIQYYNGEERAKGNILERFSAQQFPDLHSELNLSSLELGDSALYFCASSVSMTPSYEQYFGPGTRLTVT.